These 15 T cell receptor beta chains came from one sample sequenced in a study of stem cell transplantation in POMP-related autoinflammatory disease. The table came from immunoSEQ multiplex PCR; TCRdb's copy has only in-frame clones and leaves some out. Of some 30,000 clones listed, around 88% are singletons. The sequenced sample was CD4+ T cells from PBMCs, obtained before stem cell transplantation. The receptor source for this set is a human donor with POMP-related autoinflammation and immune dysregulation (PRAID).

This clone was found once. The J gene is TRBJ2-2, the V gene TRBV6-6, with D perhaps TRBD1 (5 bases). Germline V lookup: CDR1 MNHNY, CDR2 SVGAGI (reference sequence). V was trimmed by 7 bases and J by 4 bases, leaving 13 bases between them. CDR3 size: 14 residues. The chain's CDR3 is CASKGEPSTGELFF. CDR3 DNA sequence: TGTGCCAGCAAAGGGGAACCGAGCACCGGGGAGCTGTTTTTT.

The chain's CDR3 is CAGSLAGPSNEQFF. The CDR3 DNA reads as TGTGCCGGATCACTAGCGGGACCTTCCAATGAGCAGTTCTTC. This chain uses TRBV6-1 with TRBJ2-1, with TRBD2 identical over 10 bases. Germline V lookup: CDR1 MNHNS, CDR2 SASEGT. The V segment lost 11 bases and the J segment 6 bases; nucleotides outside the gene matches: 10. The CDR3 contains 14 residues.

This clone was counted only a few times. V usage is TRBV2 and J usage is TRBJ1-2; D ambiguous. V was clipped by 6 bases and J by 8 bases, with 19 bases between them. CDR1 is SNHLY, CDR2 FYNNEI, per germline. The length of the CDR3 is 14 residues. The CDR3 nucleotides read TGTGCCAGCAGCCCCCCCTCGGGAGGGATCGGCTACACCTTC. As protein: CASSPPSGGIGYTF.

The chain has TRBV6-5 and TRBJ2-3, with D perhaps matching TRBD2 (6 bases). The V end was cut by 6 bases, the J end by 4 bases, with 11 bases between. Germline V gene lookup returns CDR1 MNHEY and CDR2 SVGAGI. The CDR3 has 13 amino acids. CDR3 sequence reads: CASRMEGPDTQYF. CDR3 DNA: TGTGCCAGCAGGATGGAGGGTCCAGATACGCAGTATTTT.

The CDR3 coding sequence is TGTGCCAGCAGCTCCGGTAGCGGAACCTACGAGCAGTACTTC. Protein product: CASSSGSGTYEQYF. The V call is TRBV5-4, the J call TRBJ2-7; D possibly corresponds to TRBD2 (6 bases). The V and J ends lost 3 bases and 2 bases respectively, with 12 bases between them. The CDR3 loop spans 14 amino acids. CDR1 SGHNT and CDR2 YYREEE come from the germline V gene (reference sequence).

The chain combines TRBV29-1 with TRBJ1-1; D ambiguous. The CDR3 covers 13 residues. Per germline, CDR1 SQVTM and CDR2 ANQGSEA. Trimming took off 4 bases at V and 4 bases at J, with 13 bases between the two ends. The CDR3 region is CSVGWTSRTEAFF. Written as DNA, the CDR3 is TGCAGCGTTGGTTGGACCTCCCGCACTGAAGCTTTCTTT.

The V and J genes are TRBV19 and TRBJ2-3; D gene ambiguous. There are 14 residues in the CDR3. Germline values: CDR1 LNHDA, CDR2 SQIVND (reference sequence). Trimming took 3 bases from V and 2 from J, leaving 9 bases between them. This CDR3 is CASSMKATTDTQYF. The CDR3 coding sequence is TGTGCCAGTAGTATGAAGGCTACCACAGATACGCAGTATTTT. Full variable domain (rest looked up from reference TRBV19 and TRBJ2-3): DGGITQSPKYLFRKEGQNVTLSCEQNLNHDAMYWYRQDPGQGLRLIYYSQIVNDFQKGDIAEGYSVSREKKESFPLTVTSAQKNPTAFYLCASSMKATTDTQYFGPGTRLTVL.

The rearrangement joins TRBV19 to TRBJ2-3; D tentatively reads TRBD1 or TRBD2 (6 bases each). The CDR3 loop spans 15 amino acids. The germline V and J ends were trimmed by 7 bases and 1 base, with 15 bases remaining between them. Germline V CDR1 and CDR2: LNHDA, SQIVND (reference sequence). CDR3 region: CASKKGGVRTDTQYF. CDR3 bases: TGTGCCAGTAAAAAGGGGGGAGTTCGCACAGATACGCAGTATTTT.

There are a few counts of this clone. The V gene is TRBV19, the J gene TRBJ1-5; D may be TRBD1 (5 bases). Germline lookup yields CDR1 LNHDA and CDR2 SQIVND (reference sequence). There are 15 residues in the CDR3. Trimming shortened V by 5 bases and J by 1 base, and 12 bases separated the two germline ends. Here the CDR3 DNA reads TGTGCCAGTAGTCTTCAGGGTGGGAGCAATCAGCCCCAGCATTTT. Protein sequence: CASSLQGGSNQPQHF.

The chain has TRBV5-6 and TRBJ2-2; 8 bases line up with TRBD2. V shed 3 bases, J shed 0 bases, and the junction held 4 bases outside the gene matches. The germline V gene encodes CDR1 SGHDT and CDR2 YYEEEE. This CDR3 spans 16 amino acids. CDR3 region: CASSSGLAPNTGELFF. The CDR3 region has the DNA TGTGCCAGCAGCTCTGGACTAGCCCCGAACACCGGGGAGCTGTTTTTT.

The CDR3 is CASSLRQDPETSGELFF. CDR3 in DNA: TGCGCCAGCAGCTTGCGGCAGGACCCGGAAACAAGCGGGGAGCTGTTTTTT. The chain employs TRBV5-1 and TRBJ2-2; unclear D gene. Germline-derived CDR1 and CDR2 are SGHRS and YFSETQ. The length of the CDR3 is 17 residues. Trimming removed 1 base from V and 7 bases from J, with 20 bases in between. The full variable domain, its missing parts supplied by reference TRBV5-1 and TRBJ2-2, is KAGVTQTPRYLIKTRGQQVTLSCSPISGHRSVSWYQQTPGQGLQFLFEYFSETQRNKGNFPGRFSGRQFSNSRSEMNVSTLELGDSALYLCASSLRQDPETSGELFFGEGSRLTVL.

The CDR3 region is CASSQVTSGGLDTQYF. Here the CDR3 DNA reads TGCGCCAGCAGCCAAGTAACTAGCGGGGGTTTAGATACGCAGTATTTT. This chain uses TRBV4-1 with TRBJ2-3; 11 positions match TRBD2. The CDR3 is made up of 16 amino acids. V was pared by 1 base and J by 5 bases, with 5 bases of the junction left unmatched. Germline V CDR1 and CDR2: MGHRA, YSYEKL.

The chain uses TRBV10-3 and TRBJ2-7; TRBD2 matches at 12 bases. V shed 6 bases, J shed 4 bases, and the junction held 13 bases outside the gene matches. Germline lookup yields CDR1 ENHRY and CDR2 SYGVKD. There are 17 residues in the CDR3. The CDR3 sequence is CAIRTGQSGTSGYEQYF. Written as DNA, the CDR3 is TGTGCCATCAGGACGGGACAGTCCGGGACTAGCGGGTACGAGCAGTACTTC.

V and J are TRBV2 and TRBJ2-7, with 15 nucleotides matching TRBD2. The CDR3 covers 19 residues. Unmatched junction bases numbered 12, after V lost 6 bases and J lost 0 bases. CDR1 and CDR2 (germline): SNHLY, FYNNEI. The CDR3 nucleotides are TGTGCCAGCAGGGGGCCGGGACTAGCGGGAGGCCGAAGCTCCTACGAGCAGTACTTC. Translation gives CASRGPGLAGGRSSYEQYF.

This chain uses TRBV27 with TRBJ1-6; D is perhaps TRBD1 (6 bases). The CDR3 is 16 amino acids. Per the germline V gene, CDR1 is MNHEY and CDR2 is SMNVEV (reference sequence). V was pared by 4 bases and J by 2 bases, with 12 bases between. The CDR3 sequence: CASSSRTVTYNSPLHF. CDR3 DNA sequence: TGTGCCAGCAGTTCCAGGACAGTCACCTATAATTCACCCCTCCACTTT.